In this sample, the clone carrying this T cell receptor (beta chain) turned up a few times. This sample includes further DNA sequences coding for the same CDR3. The data are from a study of blood T cell repertoires in COVID-19. Study at large: Italy, Spain and the United States were the sources of the convalescent and acute COVID-19 samples.

V gave up 1 base and J gave up 7 bases, with 11 bases separating them. Looked up from germline, CDR1 is LGHDT and CDR2 is YNNKEL (reference sequence). This CDR3 has 13 amino acids. Profiled with immunoSEQ multiplex PCR; TCRdb holds only in-frame clones, not every one. The table shows about 100,000 clones, with more than 70% occurring only once. This chain connects TRBV3-1 (or the pseudogene TRBV3-2) to TRBJ2-7; no clear D. The sequenced sample was peripheral blood. The TCR sequence derives from a human donor in a cohort sampled during active COVID-19. In nucleotides, the CDR3 is TGTGCCAGCAGCCAAGGGAGAGCCGGGGAGCAGTACTTC. It codes for CASSQGRAGEQYF.